The clone carrying this TCR beta chain was detected many times. The target antigen is unknown. Authors of the study amplified TCR beta CDR3 regions from RNA transcripts. The study used the HTBI primer set for a first-round RT-PCR of the TCR CDR3. Each CDR3 protein gets one entry after TCRdb re-called the multiplex PCR reads with MiXCR. The sample lists a few hundred thousand distinct CDR3 sequences, more than 45% occurring once. Looked up from germline, CDR1 is MNHEY and CDR2 is SMNVEV (reference sequence). V was shortened by 6 bases and J by 0 bases, with 17 bases between the two germline ends. The CDR3 sequence is 16 residues long. This record comes from a study of T cells in Graves' hyperthyroidism and ophthalmopathy. Overall study results and limits: Ophthalmopathy, as predicted by the model, came a median around 6 months after the prediction.

What was sequenced was peripheral blood or thyroid tissue (not recorded which). This sequence originates from a woman aged 18-29 years with Graves' hyperthyroidism. The chain is built from TRBV27 and TRBJ1-1; D is perhaps TRBD1 (6 bases). The CDR3 here is CASSFAGGRLNTEAFF. For the CDR3, the DNA is TGTGCCAGCAGCTTTGCGGGGGGCAGGCTGAACACTGAAGCTTTCTTT.